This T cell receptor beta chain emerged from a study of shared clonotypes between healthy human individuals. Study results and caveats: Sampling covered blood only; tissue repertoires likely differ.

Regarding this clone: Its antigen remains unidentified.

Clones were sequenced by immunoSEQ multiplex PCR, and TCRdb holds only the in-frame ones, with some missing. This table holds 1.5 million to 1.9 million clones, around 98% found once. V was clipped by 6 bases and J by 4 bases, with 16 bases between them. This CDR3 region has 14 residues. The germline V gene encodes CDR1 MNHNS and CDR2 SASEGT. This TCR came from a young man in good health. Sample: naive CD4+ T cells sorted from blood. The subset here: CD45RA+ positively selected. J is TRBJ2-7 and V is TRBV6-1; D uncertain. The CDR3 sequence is CASRERSIRYEQYF. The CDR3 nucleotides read TGTGCCAGCAGGGAACGGAGTATCAGGTACGAGCAGTACTTC.